These 18 T cell receptor beta chains were sequenced from one sample in a study of T cell responses to AZD1222 COVID-19 vaccine. Repertoires were generated with immunoSEQ multiplex PCR, while TCRdb's copy carries only in-frame clones and drops some. Among some 150,000 clones listed, 80% to 90% were seen once. The source was peripheral blood, collected on day 0 of AZD1222 vaccination. All receptors come from an adult in good health.

This chain connects TRBV18 to TRBJ2-2, with D maybe TRBD1 (5 bases). The CDR3 spans 16 residues. Germline-derived CDR1 and CDR2 are KGHSH and LQKENI. The V end was cut by 2 bases, the J end by 6 bases, with 16 bases between. The CDR3 is CASSPNQGDSAGELFF. The CDR3 bases are TGTGCCAGCTCACCAAACCAGGGTGATAGTGCCGGGGAGCTGTTTTTT.

The chain carries TRBV4-1 and TRBJ2-5; 9 nucleotides line up with TRBD2. The CDR3 has 15 residues. In germline, CDR1 is MGHRA, CDR2 YSYEKL. V shed 4 bases and J 5 bases; nucleotides not matched to a gene: 8. The CDR3 sequence: CASSPIAGVGETQYF. The CDR3 DNA sequence: TGCGCCAGCAGCCCGATAGCGGGAGTAGGGGAGACCCAGTACTTC.

The chain carries TRBV14 and TRBJ2-1, with D uncertain. The germline V and J ends were trimmed by 5 bases and 2 bases, with 10 bases remaining between them. The CDR3 is made up of 14 amino acids. Germline-derived CDR1 and CDR2 are SGHDN and FVKESK. The CDR3 here is CASSSLVAYNEQFF. In nucleotides, the CDR3 is TGTGCCAGCAGCTCTCTGGTGGCCTACAATGAGCAGTTCTTC.

V and J are TRBV5-1 and TRBJ2-7; 7 bases align to TRBD1. CDR3 length: 13 residues. Germline V gene sequence: CDR1 SGHRS, CDR2 YFSETQ. Germline trimming cut 3 bases from V and 7 bases from J; bases unmatched to any gene: 7. CDR3 protein: CASSSLRGLEQYF. CDR3 nucleotide sequence: TGCGCCAGCAGCTCATTGAGGGGGCTTGAGCAGTACTTC.

The chain carries TRBV18 and TRBJ1-4, with 7 bases identical to TRBD1. The CDR3 is 15 amino acids. Trimming at V came to 5 bases and at J to 5 bases, leaving 8 bases not matched to a gene. Germline V gives CDR1 KGHSH, CDR2 LQKENI. As DNA, the CDR3 is TGTGCCAGCTCAACCCTTCGGACAGGCAATGAAAAACTGTTTTTT. This codes for CASSTLRTGNEKLFF.

The rearrangement uses TRBV9 and TRBJ2-3; 14 bases match TRBD2. This CDR3 region has 16 residues. Germline V lookup: CDR1 SGDLS, CDR2 YYNGEE. After removal of 5 bases from V and 4 bases from J, the junction contained 6 bases not matched to a gene. The CDR3 protein is CASSDGLAGGSDTQYF. The CDR3 region has the DNA TGTGCCAGCAGTGACGGACTAGCGGGAGGTTCAGATACGCAGTATTTT.

The chain carries TRBV28 and TRBJ2-5; the match to TRBD2 covers 10 bases. Germline-derived CDR1 and CDR2 are MDHEN and SYDVKM. The length of the CDR3 is 15 residues. V shed 7 bases, J shed 4 bases, and the junction held 9 bases outside the gene matches. CDR3 in amino acids: CASIVAGGGLETQYF. Written as DNA, the CDR3 is TGTGCCAGCATCGTAGCGGGAGGAGGTCTAGAGACCCAGTACTTC.

The chain is built from TRBV12-3 or TRBV12-4 and TRBJ1-4; D not resolved. V lost 2 bases and J 11 bases, leaving 12 bases between the germline ends. The CDR3 covers 13 residues. CDR3: CASSLLLEGKLFF. The CDR3 DNA reads as TGTGCCAGCAGTTTATTGCTGGAGGGTAAACTGTTTTTT.

The chain employs TRBV5-4 and TRBJ2-3; unclear D gene. With 4 bases removed from V and 4 bases from J, the gap between germline ends came to 7 bases. The CDR3 consists of 12 residues. CDR1 SGHNT and CDR2 YYREEE come from the germline V gene (reference sequence). The CDR3 reads CASSATADTQYF. CDR3 in DNA: TGTGCCAGCAGCGCGACGGCAGATACGCAGTATTTT. Full variable domain (remainder filled in from reference TRBV5-4 and TRBJ2-3): ETGVTQSPTHLIKTRGQQVTLRCSSQSGHNTVSWYQQALGQGPQFIFQYYREEENGRGNFPPRFSGLQFPNYSSELNVNALELDDSALYLCASSATADTQYFGPGTRLTVL.

The chain uses TRBV25-1 and TRBJ2-1, with TRBD2 matching over 8 bases. Germline V gene lookup returns CDR1 MGHDK and CDR2 SYGVNS. V lost 2 bases and J lost 10; bases outside the gene matches: 10. This CDR3 is built from 15 residues. The CDR3 sequence: CASSEPRTGGTEQFF. Written as DNA, the CDR3 is TGTGCCAGCAGTGAACCCAGGACGGGGGGGACCGAGCAGTTCTTC.

The rearrangement links TRBV5-5 to TRBJ1-6, with D uncertain. V was pared by 4 bases and J by 4 bases, with 9 bases between. Germline V CDR1 and CDR2: SGHKS, YYEKEE (reference sequence). The CDR3 is 14 amino acids. The CDR3 is CASSLGFYNSPLHF. Here the CDR3 DNA reads TGTGCCAGCAGCCTGGGATTTTATAATTCACCCCTCCACTTT. The full variable domain, completed using reference TRBV5-5 and TRBJ1-6, is DAGVTQSPTHLIKTRGQQVTLRCSPISGHKSVSWYQQVLGQGPQFIFQYYEKEERGRGNFPDRFSARQFPNYSSELNVNALLLGDSALYLCASSLGFYNSPLHFGNGTRLTVT.

The chain employs TRBV7-8 and TRBJ2-7, with 9 bases that match TRBD1. The CDR3 spans 14 residues. CDR1 is SGHVS, CDR2 FQNEAQ, per germline. V lost 3 bases and J lost 7; bases outside the gene matches: 7. This CDR3 reads CASSLRDRVKEQYF. The CDR3 DNA sequence: TGTGCCAGCAGCTTGCGGGACAGGGTAAAAGAGCAGTACTTC.

This sequence joins TRBV6-6 and TRBJ2-7; D is ambiguous. Trimming removed 0 bases at V and 2 bases at J, with 11 bases between. CDR1 is MNHNY and CDR2 is SVGAGI in the germline V gene (reference sequence). The CDR3 has 15 residues. The CDR3 spells CASSYSTAATYEQYF. The DNA for the CDR3 is TGTGCCAGCAGTTACTCGACGGCAGCTACCTACGAGCAGTACTTC.

The chain carries TRBV9 and TRBJ1-1; TRBD1 is a possible D gene (5 bases). The V end lost 6 bases, the J end lost 2 bases, and 17 bases lay between the germline ends. The CDR3 length is 15 residues. Per the germline V gene, CDR1 is SGDLS and CDR2 is YYNGEE. The CDR3 DNA reads as TGTGCCAGCACCCCCGCCGGAGGGGCTAACACTGAAGCTTTCTTT. As protein: CASTPAGGANTEAFF.

Only one count was recorded for this clone. V is TRBV28 and J is TRBJ2-1; TRBD2 agrees at 9 bases. The CDR3 loop spans 15 amino acids. After removal of 2 bases from V and 8 bases from J, the junction contained 7 bases not matched to a gene. CDR1 and CDR2 (germline): MDHEN, SYDVKM. CDR3 loop: CASSLDSGSKDEQFF. CDR3 coding DNA: TGTGCCAGCAGTTTAGATAGCGGGAGTAAGGATGAGCAGTTCTTC.

The rearrangement links TRBV19 to TRBJ2-3; D unclear. Trimming pared 7 bases from V and 0 bases from J, leaving 14 bases between. The germline gives CDR1 LNHDA, CDR2 SQIVND (reference sequence). This CDR3 has 15 amino acids. The CDR3, as DNA: TGTGCCAGTAAAGGGATCCGGGCGAGCACAGATACGCAGTATTTT. This gives the protein CASKGIRASTDTQYF.

The chain uses TRBV10-2 and TRBJ1-5; a possible D gene is TRBD1 (6 bases). Per the germline V gene, CDR1 is WSHSY and CDR2 is SAAADI. V lost 2 bases and J lost 11, with 19 bases in between. CDR3 size: 15 residues. DNA for the CDR3: TGCGCCAGCAGTGAGAATTCTCCGACAGGTGGGACCCAGCATTTT. Protein: CASSENSPTGGTQHF.

This chain uses TRBV25-1 with TRBJ2-7, with 8 bases identical to TRBD2. The ends lost 5 bases at V and 6 bases at J; junction bases unmatched: 12. The CDR3 covers 15 residues. The germline V gene has CDR1 MGHDK and CDR2 SYGVNS. The CDR3 DNA is TGTGCCAGCAGTACACCGGGACTAGAATCACGCGAGCAGTACTTC. Its translation: CASSTPGLESREQYF.